This T cell receptor beta chain was documented in a study of PD-1 blockade in classical Hodgkin lymphoma. Findings and caveats of the study: Prior therapy or disease activity may underlie the repertoire differences, whose causes remain undefined. As was reported, newly diagnosed patients showed lower baseline TCR diversity than healthy donors did.

The table lists this clone with a few counts. Its antigen is not identified. Method: immunoSEQ multiplex PCR; TCRdb's copy keeps in-frame clones and lacks some. The data hold 27,000 or so clones, with about 72% observed a single time. Documented time point: cycle 4 day 1 (C4D1), after less than 7 weeks of nivolumab. Following autologous stem cell transplantation, relapse occurred in every patient, and exposure to brentuximab vedotin varied. The CDR3 has 17 residues. The ends were cut back, 0 bases at V and 6 bases at J, with 18 bases in the middle. Germline V gene sequence: CDR1 SGHRS, CDR2 YFSETQ. Specimen: peripheral blood mononuclear cells (PBMCs), collected before the fourth cycle of nivolumab. The TCR was taken from a human donor with classical Hodgkin lymphoma. J is TRBJ2-2 and V is TRBV5-1; the D gene is possibly TRBD2 (5 bases). CDR3: CASSLGGGPSNSGELFF. The CDR3 region has the DNA TGCGCCAGCAGCTTGGGCGGAGGCCCGTCGAATTCCGGGGAGCTGTTTTTT.